Presented here are 11 T cell receptor beta chains from one specimen sequenced in a study of beta chain features in type 1 diabetes. Of the isolated RNA, all was reverse transcribed, and so the sequenced material was expressed TCRB transcripts. Clones were sequenced by immunoSEQ multiplex PCR, and TCRdb holds only the in-frame ones, with some missing. The data contain about 340,000 clones, 7.5% to 9% of them singletons. The source material was central memory CD4+ T cells from blood. Receptors originate from a woman in her late teens or twenties in good health.

The chain has TRBV18 and TRBJ2-5; TRBD2 is a possible D gene (5 bases). Trimming took 4 bases from V and 5 from J, leaving 20 bases between them. Germline V lookup: CDR1 KGHSH, CDR2 LQKENI. This CDR3 has 16 amino acids. CDR3 region: CASSHAGPSLEETQYF. CDR3 sequence (DNA): TGTGCCAGCTCACATGCGGGCCCCAGTCTAGAGGAGACCCAGTACTTC.

This clone came up a few times. This chain connects TRBV6-6 to TRBJ2-5; 10 bases align to TRBD1. This CDR3 comprises 15 residues. Germline assignment: CDR1 MNHNY and CDR2 SVGAGI (reference sequence). V gave up 4 bases and J gave up 5 bases; unmatched junction bases: 7. The CDR3 here is CASSSGGQGRETQYF. In nucleotides, the CDR3 is TGTGCCAGCAGTTCCGGGGGACAGGGGAGGGAGACCCAGTACTTC.

V gene TRBV18 combines with J gene TRBJ1-5; D unresolved. Between the trimmed V and J ends, which lost 2 bases and 0 bases, there was a span of 14 bases. The CDR3 has 17 amino acids. Germline lookup yields CDR1 KGHSH and CDR2 LQKENI. The CDR3 region has the DNA TGTGCCAGCTCACCAGGGGAAGGTTTTTATAGCAATCAGCCCCAGCATTTT. It yields the protein CASSPGEGFYSNQPQHF.

This clone was picked up a small number of times. The V gene is TRBV29-1, the J gene TRBJ1-2; D remains ambiguous. Germline CDR1 is SQVTM and CDR2 is ANQGSEA. V was pared by 3 bases and J by 2 bases, with 1 base between. The CDR3 has 10 residues. The DNA for the CDR3 is TGCAGCGTTGAGAACTATGGCTACACCTTC. This translates into CSVENYGYTF.

This clone turned up a few times. Other nucleotide sequences from this sample produce the same CDR3. This chain joins TRBV19 and TRBJ1-1, with unresolved D. Looked up from germline, CDR1 is LNHDA and CDR2 is SQIVND (reference sequence). V dropped 6 bases and J dropped 2 bases, with 7 bases sitting between them. The CDR3 has 12 residues. Here the CDR3 DNA reads TGTGCCAGTAGCCGTGCTAACACTGAAGCTTTCTTT. Translated, it gives CASSRANTEAFF.

In its sample, this clone was seen a few times. This chain uses TRBV18 with TRBJ2-2; TRBD2 matches 7 bases. V lost 2 bases and J lost 3; bases outside the gene matches: 12. The germline gives CDR1 KGHSH, CDR2 LQKENI. The CDR3 is made up of 18 amino acids. CDR3 nucleotides: TGTGCCAGCTCACCATACGGGGGAGCGGGATCCTACACCGGGGAGCTGTTTTTT. It yields the protein CASSPYGGAGSYTGELFF.

In this sample, this clone turned up a few times. The V gene is TRBV9, the J gene TRBJ2-5; TRBD1 agrees at 7 bases. The CDR3 consists of 16 residues. V shed 0 bases, J shed 4 bases, and the junction held 9 bases outside the gene matches. CDR1 SGDLS and CDR2 YYNGEE come from the germline V gene. The CDR3 bases are TGTGCCAGCAGCGTAGAGACAGGGCGCAGGGTAGAGACCCAGTACTTC. This sequence encodes CASSVETGRRVETQYF.

This chain connects TRBV10-3 to TRBJ2-3; D not resolved. CDR1 and CDR2 (germline): ENHRY, SYGVKD. The CDR3 covers 11 residues. Trimming left V 8 bases short and J 6 bases short, with 9 bases between. The CDR3 nucleotides are TGTGCCATCGGTCTGGGGGATACGCAGTATTTT. Amino acids: CAIGLGDTQYF.

This chain uses TRBV6-5 with TRBJ2-7; 8 bases match TRBD2. The trim removed 6 bases at V and 4 bases at J, leaving 8 bases unmatched. This CDR3 spans 14 amino acids. Germline V gene lookup returns CDR1 MNHEY and CDR2 SVGAGI. The CDR3 loop reads CASSSGSLAYEQYF. The CDR3 DNA follows: TGTGCCAGCAGCAGCGGGAGTTTGGCATACGAGCAGTACTTC.

The chain carries TRBV27 and TRBJ2-3; perhaps TRBD2 as D (5 bases). Per germline, CDR1 MNHEY and CDR2 SMNVEV (reference sequence). Trimming left V 6 bases short and J 2 bases short, with 24 bases between. The CDR3 has 18 amino acids. The chain's CDR3 is CASRIKGRGRGNTDTQYF. CDR3 nucleotide sequence: TGTGCCAGCAGAATTAAAGGACGTGGGAGAGGCAACACAGATACGCAGTATTTT.

This clone was counted a few times. V is TRBV29-1 and J is TRBJ2-1; possible D gene TRBD2, 5 bases. This CDR3 contains 15 residues. Trimming took off 7 bases at V and 6 bases at J, with 22 bases between the two ends. Germline CDR1 reads SQVTM; CDR2 reads ANQGSEA. CDR3 residues: CSANPGAERRNEQFF. CDR3 DNA sequence: TGCAGCGCCAACCCCGGCGCTGAGCGGCGCAATGAGCAGTTCTTC.